Here is one T cell receptor (beta chain) with its context. This specimen belongs to a study of blood T cell repertoires in COVID-19. In the authors' workflow: Estimated nucleated cell counts came from reference gene primer amplification. This table comes from immunoSEQ multiplex PCR, and its TCRdb copy is limited to in-frame clones, with some not included. That table furnishes V, J and clone size, whereas the DNA furnished D and trimming. The profile covers about 220,000 clones, with 65% to 90% appearing a single time and 4% to 5% taken by the ten largest. The length of the CDR3 is 14 residues. Looked up from germline, CDR1 is SEHNR and CDR2 is FQNEAQ (reference sequence). V dropped 5 bases and J dropped 5; count of bases not matched to a gene: 6.

The sample was peripheral blood. The V call is TRBV7-9, the J call TRBJ1-2, with 9 positions matching TRBD1. The TCR comes from a woman in her seventies with acute or convalescent COVID-19. Here the CDR3 reads CASSHRDRVYGYTF. Written as DNA, the CDR3 is TGTGCCAGCAGCCACCGGGACAGGGTGTATGGCTACACCTTC. The complete variable domain, with remaining parts taken from reference TRBV7-9 and TRBJ1-2, reads DTGVSQNPRHKITKRGQNVTFRCDPISEHNRLYWYRQTLGQGPEFLTYFQNEAQLEKSRLLSDRFSAERPKGSFSTLEIQRTEQGDSAMYLCASSHRDRVYGYTFGSGTRLTVV.